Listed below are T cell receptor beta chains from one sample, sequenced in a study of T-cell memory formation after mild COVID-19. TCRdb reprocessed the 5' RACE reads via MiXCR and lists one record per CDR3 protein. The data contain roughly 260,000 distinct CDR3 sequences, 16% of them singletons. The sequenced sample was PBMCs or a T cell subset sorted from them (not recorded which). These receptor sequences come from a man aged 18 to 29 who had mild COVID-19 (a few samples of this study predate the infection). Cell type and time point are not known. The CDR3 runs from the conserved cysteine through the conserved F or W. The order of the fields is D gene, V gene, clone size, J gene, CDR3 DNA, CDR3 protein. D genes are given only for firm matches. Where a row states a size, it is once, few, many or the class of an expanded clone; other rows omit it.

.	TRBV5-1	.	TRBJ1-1	TGCGCCAGCAGCTTGGGGATCGGCTCTGAAGCTTTCTTT	CASSLGIGSEAFF
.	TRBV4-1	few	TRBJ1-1	TGCGCCAGCAGCCAAGAAGGAATCGGGTTCGCTTTCTTT	CASSQEGIGFAFF
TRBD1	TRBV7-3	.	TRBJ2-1	TGTGCCAGCAGCTCGACAGGGGGTGCTACGAATGAGCAGTTCTTC	CASSSTGGATNEQFF
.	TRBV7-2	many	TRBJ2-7	TGTGCCAGCAGCTTAAATCAAAGGGATGTGGAGTACTTC	CASSLNQRDVEYF
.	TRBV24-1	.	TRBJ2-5	TGTGCCACCAGTGAGGGACATGGGAAGACCCAGTACTTC	CATSEGHGKTQYF
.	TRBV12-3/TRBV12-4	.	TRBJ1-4	TGTGCCAGCAGTTTAACAGTTGAAAAACTGTTTTTT	CASSLTVEKLFF
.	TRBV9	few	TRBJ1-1	TGTGCCAGCAGCCCCCAGGTGGCGGGGAACACTGAAGCTTTCTTT	CASSPQVAGNTEAFF
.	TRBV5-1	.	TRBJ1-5	TGCGCCAGCAGCTTGGAAGGGGACAGCAATCAGCCCCAGCATTTT	CASSLEGDSNQPQHF
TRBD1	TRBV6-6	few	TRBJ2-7	TGTGCCAGCAGTGCGTACGACAGGGACGAGCAGTACTTC	CASSAYDRDEQYF
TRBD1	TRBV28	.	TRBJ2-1	TGTGCCAGCAAAAAAGGAGACAGGGCGGATGAGCAGTTCTTC	CASKKGDRADEQFF
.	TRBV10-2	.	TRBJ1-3	TGCGCCAGCAGTGAGGAGGGTCGAAACACCATATATTTT	CASSEEGRNTIYF
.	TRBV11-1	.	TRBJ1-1	TGTGCCAGCAGCGGAGGGATGGCGAAAAACACTGAAGCTTTCTTT	CASSGGMAKNTEAFF
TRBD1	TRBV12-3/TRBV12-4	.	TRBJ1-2	TGTGCCAGCACCCAAACCCGGGACAGGGGAAACTATGGCTACACCTTC	CASTQTRDRGNYGYTF
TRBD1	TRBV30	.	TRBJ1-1	TGTGCCTGTCCTGGGACAGGGTTCACTGAAGCTTTCTTT	CACPGTGFTEAFF
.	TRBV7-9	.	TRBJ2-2	TGTGCCAGCAGCGACCCTCCGGGGGCGAACACCGGGGAGCTGTTTTTT	CASSDPPGANTGELFF
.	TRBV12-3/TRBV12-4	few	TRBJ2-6	TGTGCCAGCAGTTTAGCTCGGGTAATTGGGGCCAACGTCCTGACTTTC	CASSLARVIGANVLTF
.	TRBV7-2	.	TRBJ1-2	TGTGCCAGCAGCTCCGACAGGAGCGCCTATGGCTACACCTTC	CASSSDRSAYGYTF
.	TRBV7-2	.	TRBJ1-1	TGTGCCAGCAGGTTGGCCACAGCAAACACTGAAGCTTTCTTT	CASRLATANTEAFF
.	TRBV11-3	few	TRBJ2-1	TGTGCTTCCAGGATCGGGCCCTCCTACAATGAGCAGTTCTTC	CASRIGPSYNEQFF
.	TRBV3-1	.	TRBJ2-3	TGTGCCAGCAGCCAAGAGGGTTACTGGGGGGAGAGGACAGATACGCAGTATTTT	CASSQEGYWGERTDTQYF
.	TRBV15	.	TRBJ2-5	TGTGCCACCAACCCGAAGGGGGACGGTGAAGAGACCCAGTACTTC	CATNPKGDGEETQYF
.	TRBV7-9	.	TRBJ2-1	TGTGCCAGCAGCTTAGAACTAGCCGCCGTGCAGTTCTTC	CASSLELAAVQFF
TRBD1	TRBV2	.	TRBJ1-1	TGTGCCAGCAGCCGCGGACAGGGGACTGGGGCTTTCTTT	CASSRGQGTGAFF
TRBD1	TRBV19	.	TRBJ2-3	TGTGCCAGTCGCAGGGGGCGGTTAGATACGCAGTATTTT	CASRRGRLDTQYF
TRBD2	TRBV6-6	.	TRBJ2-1	TGTGCCAGCAGTTACCCCTCACTAGCGGGGGGCCACCCCTCCTACAATGAGCAGTTCTTC	CASSYPSLAGGHPSYNEQFF
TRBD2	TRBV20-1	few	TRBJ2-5	TGCAGTGCTAGAGATCCCAGCGGGGGTGGAGAGACCCAGTACTTC	CSARDPSGGGETQYF
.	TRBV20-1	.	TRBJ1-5	TGCAGTGCTAGACGGGCTGGGACCCAGCCCCAGCATTTT	CSARRAGTQPQHF
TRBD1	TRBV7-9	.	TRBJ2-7	TGTGCCAGCAGCATTCCCAGGACAGGACAGGGCGAGCAGTACTTC	CASSIPRTGQGEQYF
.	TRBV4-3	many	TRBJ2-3	TGCGCCAGCAGCCAAGATCAACCCGGGGGGCCTCTCACAACGCAGTATTTT	CASSQDQPGGPLTTQYF
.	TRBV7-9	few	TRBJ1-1	TGTGCCAGCGGCCTCTTACTAGGGATGGGGCACACTGAAGCTTTCTTT	CASGLLLGMGHTEAFF
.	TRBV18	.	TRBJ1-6	TGTGCCAGCTCCGCGAGCGTTGGACAGAGCTCCTATAATTCACCCCTCCACTTT	CASSASVGQSSYNSPLHF
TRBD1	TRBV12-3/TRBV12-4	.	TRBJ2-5	TGTGCCAGCAGCGACAGGGGAAGAGGGCAAGAGACCCAGTACTTC	CASSDRGRGQETQYF
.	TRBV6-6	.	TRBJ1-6	TGTGCCAGCAGCCGGATAGTGGAGAATTCACCCCTCCACTTT	CASSRIVENSPLHF
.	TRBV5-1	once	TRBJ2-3	TGCGCCAGCAGCCCGGGGGAACTTGCTAGCACAGATACGCAGTATTTT	CASSPGELASTDTQYF
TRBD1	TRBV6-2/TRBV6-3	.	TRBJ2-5	TGTGCCAGCAGTCCACGACAGGGGCGCTATCAAGAGACCCAGTACTTC	CASSPRQGRYQETQYF
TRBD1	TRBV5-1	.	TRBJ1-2	TGCGCCAGCAGTCGTGGGGGACAGGGGGCCGTTTTGAGTGGCTACACCTTC	CASSRGGQGAVLSGYTF
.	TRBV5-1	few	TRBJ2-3	TGCGCCAGCAGCTCCCTGGGACGCGGTGCTCTGAACACAGATACGCAGTATTTT	CASSSLGRGALNTDTQYF
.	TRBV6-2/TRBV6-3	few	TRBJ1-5	TGTGCCACCAGCCCCGGGGTCTGGGAACAGCCCCAGCATTTT	CATSPGVWEQPQHF
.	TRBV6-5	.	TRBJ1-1	TGTGCCAGCAGTTACATCGCGCGGAAAGGGAGCACTGAAGCTTTCTTT	CASSYIARKGSTEAFF
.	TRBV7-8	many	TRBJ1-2	TGTGCCAGCAGCTTAGGGCAGGGGCTCTATGGCTACACCTTC	CASSLGQGLYGYTF
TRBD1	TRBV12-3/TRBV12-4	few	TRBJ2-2	TGTGCCAGCAGCCCGACCGACAGGGTGGGCACCGGGGAGCTGTTTTTT	CASSPTDRVGTGELFF
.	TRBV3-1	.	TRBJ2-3	TGTGCCACCGCCGCAAGAGGGACGCAGTATTTT	CATAARGTQYF
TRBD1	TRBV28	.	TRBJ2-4	TGTGCCAGCAGTGCGGGACAGGCAGTCAACATTCAGTACTTC	CASSAGQAVNIQYF
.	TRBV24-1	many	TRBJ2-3	TGTGCCACCAGTGACTCCGGAGGCCCTGCAATCCCAGATACGCAGTATTTT	CATSDSGGPAIPDTQYF
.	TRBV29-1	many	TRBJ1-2	TGCAGCACCGGTGTTTACACCTTC	CSTGVYTF